The T cell receptor beta chain under discussion was sequenced for a study of T-cell reconstitution after alpha-beta-depleted transplantation in children. V lost 7 bases to trimming and J lost 3 bases; unmatched junction nucleotides: 8. The CDR3 runs 15 residues. The germline CDR1 and CDR2 sequences are GTSNPN and SVGIG (reference sequence). Preparation of the TCRbeta library involved a method that used unique molecular identifiers. Using its own MiXCR run on the PCR reads, TCRdb lists one record per CDR3 protein. The sample yields some 530,000 distinct CDR3 sequences, roughly an eighth seen once. The rearrangement links TRBV30 to TRBJ2-1; 11 nucleotides align to TRBD2. This receptor was obtained from a human donor who donated a stem cell graft to a child with combined immunodeficiency. The input for sequencing was PBMCs from the stem cell graft donor, taken from the stem cell graft. The CDR3 DNA reads as TGTGCCTCGGGGGGGACTAGCGGCAACTACAATGAGCAGTTCTTC. Translated, it gives CASGGTSGNYNEQFF.